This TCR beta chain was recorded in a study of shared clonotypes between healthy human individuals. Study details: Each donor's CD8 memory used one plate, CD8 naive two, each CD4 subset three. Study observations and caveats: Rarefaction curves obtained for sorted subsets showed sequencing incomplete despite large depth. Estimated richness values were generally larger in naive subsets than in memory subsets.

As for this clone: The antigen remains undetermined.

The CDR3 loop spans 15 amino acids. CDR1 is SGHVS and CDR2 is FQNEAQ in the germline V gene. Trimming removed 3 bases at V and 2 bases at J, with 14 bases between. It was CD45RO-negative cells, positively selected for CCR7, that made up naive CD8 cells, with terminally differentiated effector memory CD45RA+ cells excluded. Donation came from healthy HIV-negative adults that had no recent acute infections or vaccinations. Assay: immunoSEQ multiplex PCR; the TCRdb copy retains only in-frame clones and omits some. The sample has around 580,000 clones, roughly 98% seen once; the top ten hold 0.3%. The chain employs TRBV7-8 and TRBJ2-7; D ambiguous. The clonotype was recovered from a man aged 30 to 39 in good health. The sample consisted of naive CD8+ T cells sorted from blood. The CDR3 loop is CASSLELGSPYEQYF. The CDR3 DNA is TGTGCCAGCAGCTTGGAGTTGGGTAGCCCCTACGAGCAGTACTTC.